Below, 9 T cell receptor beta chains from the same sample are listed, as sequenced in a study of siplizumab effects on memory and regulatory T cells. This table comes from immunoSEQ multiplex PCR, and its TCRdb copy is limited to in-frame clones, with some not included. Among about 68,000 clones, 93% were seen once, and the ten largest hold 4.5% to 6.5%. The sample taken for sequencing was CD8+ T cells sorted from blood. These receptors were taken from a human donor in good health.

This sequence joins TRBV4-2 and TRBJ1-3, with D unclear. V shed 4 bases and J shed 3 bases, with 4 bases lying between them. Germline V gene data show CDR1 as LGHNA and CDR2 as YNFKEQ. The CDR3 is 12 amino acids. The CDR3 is CASSPDGNTIYF. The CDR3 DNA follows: TGTGCCAGCAGCCCCGATGGAAACACCATATATTTT.

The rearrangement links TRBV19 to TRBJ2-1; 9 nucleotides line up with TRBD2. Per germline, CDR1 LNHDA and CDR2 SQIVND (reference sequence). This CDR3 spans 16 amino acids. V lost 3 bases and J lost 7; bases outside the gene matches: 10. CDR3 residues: CASSIGERGAVNEQFF. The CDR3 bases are TGTGCCAGTAGTATTGGGGAGCGGGGGGCCGTAAATGAGCAGTTCTTC.

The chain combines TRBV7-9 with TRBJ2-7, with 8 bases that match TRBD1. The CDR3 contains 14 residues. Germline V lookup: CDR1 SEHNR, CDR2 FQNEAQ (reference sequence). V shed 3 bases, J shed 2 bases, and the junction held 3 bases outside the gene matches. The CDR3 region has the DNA TGTGCCAGCAGCTTGGACAGGGTACCCTACGAGCAGTACTTC. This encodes CASSLDRVPYEQYF.

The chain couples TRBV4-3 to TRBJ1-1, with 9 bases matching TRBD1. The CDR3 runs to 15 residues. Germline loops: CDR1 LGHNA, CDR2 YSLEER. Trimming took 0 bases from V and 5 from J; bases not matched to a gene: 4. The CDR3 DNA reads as TGCGCCAGCAGCCAAGAGGACAGGGGCTTAACTGAAGCTTTCTTT. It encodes CASSQEDRGLTEAFF.

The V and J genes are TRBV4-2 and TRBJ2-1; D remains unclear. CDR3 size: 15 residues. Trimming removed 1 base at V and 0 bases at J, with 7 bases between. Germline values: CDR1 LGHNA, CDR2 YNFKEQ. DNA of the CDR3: TGTGCCAGCAGCCAAGCGGAAAGCTCCTACAATGAGCAGTTCTTC. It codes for CASSQAESSYNEQFF.

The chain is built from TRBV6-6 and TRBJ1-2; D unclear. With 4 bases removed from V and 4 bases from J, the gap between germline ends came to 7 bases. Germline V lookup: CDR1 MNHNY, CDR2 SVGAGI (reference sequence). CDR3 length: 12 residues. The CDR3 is CASSLDVYGYTF. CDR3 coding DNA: TGTGCCAGCAGTTTGGACGTCTATGGCTACACCTTC.

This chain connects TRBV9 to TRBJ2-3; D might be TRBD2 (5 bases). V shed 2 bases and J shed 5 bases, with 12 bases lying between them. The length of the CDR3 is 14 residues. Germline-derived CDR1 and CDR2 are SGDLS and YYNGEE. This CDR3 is CASSVGTGRDTQYF. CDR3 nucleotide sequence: TGTGCCAGCAGCGTCGGTACGGGGAGAGATACGCAGTATTTT.

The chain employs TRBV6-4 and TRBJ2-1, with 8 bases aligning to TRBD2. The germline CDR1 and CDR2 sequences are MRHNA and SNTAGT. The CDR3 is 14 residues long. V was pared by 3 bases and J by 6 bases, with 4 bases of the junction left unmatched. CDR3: CASSESGGGNEQFF. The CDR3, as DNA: TGTGCCAGCAGTGAATCGGGGGGGGGCAATGAGCAGTTCTTC.

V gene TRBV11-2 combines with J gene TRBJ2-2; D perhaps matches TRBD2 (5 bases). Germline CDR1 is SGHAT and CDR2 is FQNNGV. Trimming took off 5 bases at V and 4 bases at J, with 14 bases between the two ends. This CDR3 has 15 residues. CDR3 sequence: CASSPRYTSTGELFF. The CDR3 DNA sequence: TGTGCCAGCAGCCCCCGATATACTAGCACCGGGGAGCTGTTTTTT.